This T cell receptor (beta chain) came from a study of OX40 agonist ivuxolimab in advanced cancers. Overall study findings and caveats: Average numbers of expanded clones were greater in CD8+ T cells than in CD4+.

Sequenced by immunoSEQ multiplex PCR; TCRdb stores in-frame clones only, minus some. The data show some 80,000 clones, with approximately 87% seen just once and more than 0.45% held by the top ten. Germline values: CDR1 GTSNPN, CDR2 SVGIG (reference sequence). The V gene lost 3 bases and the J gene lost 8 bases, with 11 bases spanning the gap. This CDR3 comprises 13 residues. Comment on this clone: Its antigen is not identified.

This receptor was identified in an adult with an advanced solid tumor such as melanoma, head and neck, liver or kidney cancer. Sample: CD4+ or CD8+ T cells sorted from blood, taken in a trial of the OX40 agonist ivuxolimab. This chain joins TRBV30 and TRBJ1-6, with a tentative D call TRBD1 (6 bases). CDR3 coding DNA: TGTGCCTGGAGCGACGGGGGCCATTCACCCCTCCACTTT. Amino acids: CAWSDGGHSPLHF. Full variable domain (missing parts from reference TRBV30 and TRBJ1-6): SQTIHQWPATLVQPVGSPLSLECTVEGTSNPNLYWYRQAAGRGLQLLFYSVGIGQISSEVPQNLSASRPQDRQFILSSKKLLLSDSGFYLCAWSDGGHSPLHFGNGTRLTVT.